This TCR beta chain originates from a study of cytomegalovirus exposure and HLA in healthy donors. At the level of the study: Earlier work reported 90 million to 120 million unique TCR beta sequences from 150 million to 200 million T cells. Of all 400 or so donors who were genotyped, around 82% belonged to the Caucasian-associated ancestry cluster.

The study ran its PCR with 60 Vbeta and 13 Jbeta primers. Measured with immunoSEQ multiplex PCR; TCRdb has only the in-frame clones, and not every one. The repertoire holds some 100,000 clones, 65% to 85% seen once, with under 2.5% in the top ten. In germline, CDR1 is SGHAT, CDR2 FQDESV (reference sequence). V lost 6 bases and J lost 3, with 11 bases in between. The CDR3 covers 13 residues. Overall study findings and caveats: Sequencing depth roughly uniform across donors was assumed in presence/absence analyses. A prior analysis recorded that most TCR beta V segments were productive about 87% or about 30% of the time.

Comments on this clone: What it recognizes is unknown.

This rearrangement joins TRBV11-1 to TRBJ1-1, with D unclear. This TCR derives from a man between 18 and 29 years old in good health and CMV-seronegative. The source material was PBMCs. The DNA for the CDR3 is TGTGCCAGCAGTACTATGACCGACACTGAAGCTTTCTTT. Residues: CASSTMTDTEAFF.